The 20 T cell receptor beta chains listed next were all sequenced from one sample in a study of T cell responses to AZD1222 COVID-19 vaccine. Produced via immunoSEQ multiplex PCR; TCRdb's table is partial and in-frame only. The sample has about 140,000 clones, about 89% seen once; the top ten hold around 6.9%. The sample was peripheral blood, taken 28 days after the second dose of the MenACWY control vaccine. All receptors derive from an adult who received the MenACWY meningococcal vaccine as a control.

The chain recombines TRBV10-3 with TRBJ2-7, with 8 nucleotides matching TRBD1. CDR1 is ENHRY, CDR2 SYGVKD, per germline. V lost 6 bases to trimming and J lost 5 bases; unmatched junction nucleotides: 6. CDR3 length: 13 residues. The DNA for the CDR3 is TGTGCCATCAGAGATCAGGGGGCCCACGAGCAGTACTTC. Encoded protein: CAIRDQGAHEQYF.

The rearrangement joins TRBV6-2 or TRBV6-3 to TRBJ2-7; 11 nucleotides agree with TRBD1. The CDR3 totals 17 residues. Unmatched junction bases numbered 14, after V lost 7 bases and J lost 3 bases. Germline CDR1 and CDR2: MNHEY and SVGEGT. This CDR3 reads CASTPPQGQGGLYEQYF. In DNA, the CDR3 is TGTGCCAGCACCCCCCCCCAGGGACAGGGGGGTCTCTACGAGCAGTACTTC.

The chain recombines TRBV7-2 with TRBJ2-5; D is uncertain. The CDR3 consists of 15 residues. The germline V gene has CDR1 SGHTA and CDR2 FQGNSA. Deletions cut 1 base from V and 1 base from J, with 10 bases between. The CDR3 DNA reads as TGTGCCAGCAGCTTAGACGGGCGCCCCCAAGAGACCCAGTACTTC. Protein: CASSLDGRPQETQYF.

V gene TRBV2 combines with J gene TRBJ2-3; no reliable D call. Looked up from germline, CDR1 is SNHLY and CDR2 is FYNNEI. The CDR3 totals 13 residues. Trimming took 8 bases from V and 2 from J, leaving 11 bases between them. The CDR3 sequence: CASADGTTDTQYF. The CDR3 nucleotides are TGTGCCAGCGCGGACGGCACCACAGATACGCAGTATTTT.

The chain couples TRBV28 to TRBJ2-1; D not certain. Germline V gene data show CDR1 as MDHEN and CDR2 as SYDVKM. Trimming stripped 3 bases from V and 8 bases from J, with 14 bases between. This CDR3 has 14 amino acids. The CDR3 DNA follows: TGTGCCAGCAGTTTGGGCGGCGGTGGCCATGAGCAGTTCTTC. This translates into CASSLGGGGHEQFF.

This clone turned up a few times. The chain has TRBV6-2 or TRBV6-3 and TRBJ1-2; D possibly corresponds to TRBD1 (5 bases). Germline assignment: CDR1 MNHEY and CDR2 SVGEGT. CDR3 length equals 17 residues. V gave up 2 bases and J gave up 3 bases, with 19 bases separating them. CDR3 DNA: TGTGCCAGCAGTTACCGACACCGGGACGCACGGGACTATGGCTACACCTTC. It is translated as CASSYRHRDARDYGYTF.

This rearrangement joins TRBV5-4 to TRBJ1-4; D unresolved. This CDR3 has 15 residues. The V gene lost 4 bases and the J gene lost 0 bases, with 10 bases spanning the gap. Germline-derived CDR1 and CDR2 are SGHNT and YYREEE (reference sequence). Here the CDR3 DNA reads TGTGCCAGCAGCAGGGAAAACCCAACTAATGAAAAACTGTTTTTT. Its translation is CASSRENPTNEKLFF.

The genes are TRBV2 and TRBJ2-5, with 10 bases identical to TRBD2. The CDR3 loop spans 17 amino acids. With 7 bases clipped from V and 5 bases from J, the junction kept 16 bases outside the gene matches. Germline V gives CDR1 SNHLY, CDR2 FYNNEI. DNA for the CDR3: TGTGCCAGCACTTTCCCTGCCCGGCTAGCGGGAGATGAGACCCAGTACTTC. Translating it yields CASTFPARLAGDETQYF. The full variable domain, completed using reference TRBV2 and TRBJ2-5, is EPEVTQTPSHQVTQMGQEVILRCVPISNHLYFYWYRQILGQKVEFLVSFYNNEISEKSEIFDDQFSVERPDGSNFTLKIRSTKLEDSAMYFCASTFPARLAGDETQYFGPGTRLLVL.

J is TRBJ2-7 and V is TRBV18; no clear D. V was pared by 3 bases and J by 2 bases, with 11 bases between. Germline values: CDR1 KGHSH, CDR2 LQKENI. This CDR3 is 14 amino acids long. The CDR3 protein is CASSPRGPPYEQYF. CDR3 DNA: TGTGCCAGCTCACCCCGTGGTCCACCCTACGAGCAGTACTTC. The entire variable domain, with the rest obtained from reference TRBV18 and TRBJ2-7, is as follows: NAGVMQNPRHLVRRRGQEARLRCSPMKGHSHVYWYRQLPEEGLKFMVYLQKENIIDESGMPKERFSAEFPKEGPSILRIQQVVRGDSAAYFCASSPRGPPYEQYFGPGTRLTVT.

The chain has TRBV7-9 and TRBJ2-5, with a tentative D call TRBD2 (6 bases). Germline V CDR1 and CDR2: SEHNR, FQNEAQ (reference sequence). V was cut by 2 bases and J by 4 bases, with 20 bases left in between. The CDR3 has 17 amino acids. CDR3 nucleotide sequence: TGTGCCAGCAGCTTATCGTCCGGAGGGACCCGGCGAGAGACCCAGTACTTC. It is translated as CASSLSSGGTRRETQYF.

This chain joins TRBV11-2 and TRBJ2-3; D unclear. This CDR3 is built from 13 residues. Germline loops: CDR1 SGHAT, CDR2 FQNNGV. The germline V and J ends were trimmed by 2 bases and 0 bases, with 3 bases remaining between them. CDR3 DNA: TGTGCCAGCAGCTTACCGAGCACAGATACGCAGTATTTT. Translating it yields CASSLPSTDTQYF.

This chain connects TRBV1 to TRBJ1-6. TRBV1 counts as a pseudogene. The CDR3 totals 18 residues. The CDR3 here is CTSSQHARRPGRGSPLHF. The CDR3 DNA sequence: TGCACCAGCAGCCAACATGCCCGTCGTCCAGGGAGGGGTTCACCCCTCCACTTT.

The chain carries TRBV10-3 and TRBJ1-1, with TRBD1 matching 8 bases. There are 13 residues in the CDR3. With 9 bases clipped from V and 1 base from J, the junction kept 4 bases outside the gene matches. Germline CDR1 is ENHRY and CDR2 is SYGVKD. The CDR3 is CAMGGTGNTEAFF. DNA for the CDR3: TGTGCCATGGGTGGGACAGGGAACACTGAAGCTTTCTTT.

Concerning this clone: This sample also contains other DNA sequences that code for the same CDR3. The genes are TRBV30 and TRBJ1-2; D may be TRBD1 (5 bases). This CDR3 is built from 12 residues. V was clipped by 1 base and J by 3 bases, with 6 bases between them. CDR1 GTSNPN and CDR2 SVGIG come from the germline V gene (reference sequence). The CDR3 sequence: CAWSGGDYGYTF. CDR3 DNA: TGTGCCTGGAGTGGAGGGGACTATGGCTACACCTTC. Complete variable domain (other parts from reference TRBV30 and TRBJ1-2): SQTIHQWPATLVQPVGSPLSLECTVEGTSNPNLYWYRQAAGRGLQLLFYSVGIGQISSEVPQNLSASRPQDRQFILSSKKLLLSDSGFYLCAWSGGDYGYTFGSGTRLTVV.

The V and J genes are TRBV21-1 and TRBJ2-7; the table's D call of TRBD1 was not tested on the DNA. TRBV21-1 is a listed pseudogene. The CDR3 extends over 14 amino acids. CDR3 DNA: TGTGCCAGCAGCTCCCGGACAGGAACCTACGAGCAGTACTTC. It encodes CASSSRTGTYEQYF.

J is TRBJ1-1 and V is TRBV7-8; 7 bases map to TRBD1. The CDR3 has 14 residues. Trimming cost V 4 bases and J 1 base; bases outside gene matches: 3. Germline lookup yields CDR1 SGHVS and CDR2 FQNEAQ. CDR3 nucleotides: TGTGCCAGCAGCTCGAGGACAGGGAACACTGAAGCTTTCTTT. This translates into CASSSRTGNTEAFF.

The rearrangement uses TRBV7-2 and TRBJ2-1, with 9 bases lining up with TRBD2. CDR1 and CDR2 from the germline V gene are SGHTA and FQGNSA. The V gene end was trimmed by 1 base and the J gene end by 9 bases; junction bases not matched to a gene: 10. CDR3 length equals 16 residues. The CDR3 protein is CASSLEAVAGDVEQFF. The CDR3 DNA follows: TGTGCCAGCAGCTTAGAGGCTGTAGCGGGAGATGTTGAGCAGTTCTTC. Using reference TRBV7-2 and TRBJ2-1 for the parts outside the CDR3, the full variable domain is GAGVSQSPSNKVTEKGKDVELRCDPISGHTALYWYRQSLGQGLEFLIYFQGNSAPDKSGLPSDRFSAERTGGSVSTLTIQRTQQEDSAVYLCASSLEAVAGDVEQFFGPGTRLTVL.

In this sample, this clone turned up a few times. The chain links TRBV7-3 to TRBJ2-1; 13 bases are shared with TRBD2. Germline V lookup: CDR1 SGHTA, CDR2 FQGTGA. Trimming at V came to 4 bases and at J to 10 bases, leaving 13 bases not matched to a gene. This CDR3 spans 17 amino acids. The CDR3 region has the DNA TGTGCCAGCAGCTCCCCCGAGGGACTAGCGGGAAGGGCCGAGCAGTTCTTC. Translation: CASSSPEGLAGRAEQFF.

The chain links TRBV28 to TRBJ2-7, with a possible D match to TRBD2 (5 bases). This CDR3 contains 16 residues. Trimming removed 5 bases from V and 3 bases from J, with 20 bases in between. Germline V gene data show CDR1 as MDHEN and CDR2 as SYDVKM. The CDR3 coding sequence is TGTGCCAGCAGTGGTCCCTTCGTGGGAAGCGGCTACGAGCAGTACTTC. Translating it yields CASSGPFVGSGYEQYF.

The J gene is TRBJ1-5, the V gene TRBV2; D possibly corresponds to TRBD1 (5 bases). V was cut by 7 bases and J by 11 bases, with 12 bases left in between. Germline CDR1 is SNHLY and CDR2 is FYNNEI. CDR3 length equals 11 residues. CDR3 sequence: CASTYGGAQHF. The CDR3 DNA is TGTGCCAGCACCTACGGGGGGGCCCAGCATTTT.